One sample yielded the 7 T cell receptor beta chains listed below, sequenced in a study of neoadjuvant nivolumab and ipilimumab in lung cancer. The table came from immunoSEQ multiplex PCR; TCRdb's copy has only in-frame clones and leaves some out. The sample lists 5,000 to 5,500 clones, 91% seen once, with around 3.3% in the top ten. The input for sequencing was blood, taken after neoadjuvant nivolumab, alone or with ipilimumab, at or shortly before surgery. All receptors derive from an adult with non-small cell lung cancer. Some clones in this sample may be carry-over from other donors' samples.

The chain combines TRBV30 with TRBJ2-7; 8 positions agree with TRBD2. The ends lost 5 bases at V and 6 bases at J; junction bases unmatched: 12. The CDR3 has 14 amino acids. The germline V gene encodes CDR1 GTSNPN and CDR2 SVGIG (reference sequence). CDR3 protein: CAWSPGGLVIEQYF. CDR3 in DNA: TGTGCCTGGTCGCCTGGGGGACTAGTGATCGAGCAGTACTTC.

The chain has TRBV7-3 and TRBJ2-3; 8 nucleotides match TRBD1. Germline values: CDR1 SGHTA, CDR2 FQGTGA. This CDR3 is 13 amino acids long. V trimming: 6 bases; J trimming: 1 base; junction bases outside the gene matches: 0. CDR3 in amino acids: CASRTGGTDTQYF. In nucleotides, the CDR3 is TGTGCCAGCAGGACAGGGGGCACAGATACGCAGTATTTT.

V is TRBV29-1 and J is TRBJ2-3; perhaps TRBD2 as D (6 bases). Germline V gives CDR1 SQVTM, CDR2 ANQGSEA. The V gene lost 5 bases and the J gene lost 5 bases, with 11 bases spanning the gap. CDR3 length equals 12 residues. CDR3 in amino acids: CSVLRGGDTQYF. Written as DNA, the CDR3 is TGCAGCGTTCTAAGGGGAGGAGATACGCAGTATTTT.

This clone was recorded only once. This chain uses TRBV19 with TRBJ2-5, with D hard to call. V lost 4 bases and J lost 5, with 11 bases in between. Germline loops: CDR1 LNHDA, CDR2 SQIVND (reference sequence). The CDR3 consists of 13 residues. The CDR3 protein is CASSTTRWETQYF. The CDR3 bases are TGTGCCAGTAGTACGACCCGGTGGGAGACCCAGTACTTC.

This clone was seen only once. V is TRBV30 and J is TRBJ2-2; 9 bases map to TRBD1. There are 16 residues in the CDR3. Germline CDR1 reads GTSNPN; CDR2 reads SVGIG (reference sequence). J lost 1 base, V lost 5 bases, and 8 bases had no gene match. The chain's CDR3 is CAWVVGGQGNTGELFF. CDR3 in DNA: TGTGCCTGGGTCGTGGGGGGACAGGGGAACACCGGGGAGCTGTTTTTT.

This chain uses TRBV27 with TRBJ2-3; D is possibly TRBD1 or TRBD2 (5 bases each). Germline CDR1 is MNHEY and CDR2 is SMNVEV (reference sequence). V was clipped by 6 bases and J by 0 bases, with 28 bases between them. The length of the CDR3 is 20 residues. The CDR3: CASSPRLARQPQFSTDTQYF. The DNA of the CDR3 is TGTGCCAGCAGCCCCAGGTTAGCGCGACAGCCCCAGTTCAGCACAGATACGCAGTATTTT.

This clone was seen once. V and J are TRBV11-1 and TRBJ1-1; D is unclear. The germline CDR1 and CDR2 sequences are SGHAT and FQDESV (reference sequence). This CDR3 spans 14 amino acids. V lost 5 bases and J lost 1, with 11 bases in between. The CDR3 here is CASSLLFRNTEAFF. CDR3 nucleotide sequence: TGTGCCAGCAGCCTCCTTTTCCGGAACACTGAAGCTTTCTTT. Based on the CDR3 plus reference TRBV11-1 and TRBJ1-1, the full variable domain is EAEVAQSPRYKITEKSQAVAFWCDPISGHATLYWYRQILGQGPELLVQFQDESVVDDSQLPKDRFSAERLKGVDSTLKIQPAELGDSAMYLCASSLLFRNTEAFFGQGTRLTVV.